These 13 T cell receptor beta chains were sequenced from one sample in a study of T-cell memory formation after mild COVID-19. TCRdb passed the 5' RACE reads through MiXCR, listing each CDR3 protein once. The table includes some 310,000 distinct CDR3 sequences, about 20% detected once. Sequenced sample: PBMCs or a T cell subset sorted from them (not recorded which). Receptor source: a young man who had mild COVID-19 (a few samples of this study predate the infection). Cell type and time point are not known.

The chain employs TRBV7-8 and TRBJ2-5, with TRBD1 as a possible D gene (6 bases). This CDR3 region has 15 residues. Deletions cut 3 bases from V and 4 bases from J, with 15 bases between. Looked up from germline, CDR1 is SGHVS and CDR2 is FQNEAQ. The CDR3 sequence is CASSLFPGARETQYF. The CDR3 DNA sequence: TGTGCCAGCAGCTTGTTCCCAGGGGCCCGAGAGACCCAGTACTTC.

This clonotype appeared once. The rearrangement joins TRBV7-3 to TRBJ1-2; 9 bases line up with TRBD1. CDR3 length: 15 residues. V was clipped by 5 bases and J by 4 bases; unmatched bases: 8. The germline V gene has CDR1 SGHTA and CDR2 FQGTGA. CDR3 sequence: CASSLGQGLGYGYTF. The CDR3 DNA follows: TGTGCCAGCAGCCTAGGACAGGGGCTGGGCTATGGCTACACCTTC.

A few counts support this clonotype. The genes are TRBV9 and TRBJ1-4, with a tentative D call TRBD1 (5 bases). Trimming shortened V by 3 bases and J by 6 bases, and 15 bases separated the two germline ends. This CDR3 region has 15 residues. Germline CDR1 SGDLS, CDR2 YYNGEE. The CDR3 protein is CASSAGRGLDEKLFF. CDR3 bases: TGTGCCAGCAGCGCCGGCCGGGGCCTTGATGAAAAACTGTTTTTT.

This clonotype was observed a handful of times. This chain joins TRBV20-1 and TRBJ2-7, with D possibly TRBD2 on 7 matching bases. From germline, CDR1 is DFQATT and CDR2 SNEGSKA (reference sequence). CDR3 length: 14 amino acids. V lost 3 bases, J lost 2 bases, and 14 bases lay in between. Here the CDR3 reads CSASTGGPTYEQYV. The CDR3 DNA is TGCAGTGCTAGTACGGGGGGCCCGACCTACGAGCAGTACGTC.

This clonotype was counted a few times. The V and J genes are TRBV24-1 and TRBJ1-1; D remains ambiguous. V was cut by 3 bases and J by 1 base, with 2 bases left in between. This CDR3 contains 12 residues. Germline loops: CDR1 KGHDR, CDR2 SFDVKD. The DNA for the CDR3 is TGTGCCACCAGTGATCCGAACACTGAAGCTTTCTTT. Amino acids: CATSDPNTEAFF.

The rearrangement uses TRBV7-9 and TRBJ1-1, with D uncertain. Germline lookup yields CDR1 SEHNR and CDR2 FQNEAQ (reference sequence). This CDR3 is built from 15 residues. V was cut by 1 base and J by 3 bases, with 12 bases left in between. The CDR3 DNA reads TGTGCCAGCAGCTTAGAGGTGAGCGGTTACACTGAAGCTTTCTTT. Its protein is CASSLEVSGYTEAFF.

This chain connects TRBV7-8 to TRBJ2-5; D is unresolved. V gave up 3 bases and J gave up 5 bases, with 13 bases separating them. Germline CDR1 reads SGHVS; CDR2 reads FQNEAQ. This CDR3 has 14 residues. CDR3 sequence: CASSFLTVGETQYF. The CDR3 coding sequence is TGTGCCAGCAGCTTCCTGACTGTGGGCGAGACCCAGTACTTC.

The chain uses TRBV5-5 and TRBJ2-2, with D possibly being TRBD1 (6 bases). CDR3 length: 15 residues. The V end was cut by 0 bases, the J end by 1 base, with 7 bases between. CDR1 SGHKS and CDR2 YYEKEE come from the germline V gene (reference sequence). CDR3 amino acids: CASSLATGNTGELFF. In DNA form, the CDR3 reads TGTGCCAGCAGCTTGGCGACAGGGAACACCGGGGAGCTGTTTTTT.

The rearrangement links TRBV7-9 to TRBJ1-1; D is uncertain. The germline V gene has CDR1 SEHNR and CDR2 FQNEAQ (reference sequence). The CDR3 consists of 13 residues. With 5 bases removed from V and 7 bases from J, the gap between germline ends came to 14 bases. The CDR3 is CASSVVLLGEAFF. The CDR3 nucleotides are TGTGCCAGCAGCGTCGTACTTTTGGGTGAAGCTTTCTTT. Drawing the rest from reference TRBV7-9 and TRBJ1-1, the complete variable domain is DTGVSQNPRHKITKRGQNVTFRCDPISEHNRLYWYRQTLGQGPEFLTYFQNEAQLEKSRLLSDRFSAERPKGSFSTLEIQRTEQGDSAMYLCASSVVLLGEAFFGQGTRLTVV.

The chain joins TRBV20-1 to TRBJ2-7; 7 positions match TRBD2. V trimming: 0 bases; J trimming: 5 bases; junction bases outside the gene matches: 10. CDR1 is DFQATT, CDR2 SNEGSKA, per germline (reference sequence). The CDR3 contains 15 residues. The chain's CDR3 is CSARDLRGNDHEQYV. As DNA, the CDR3 is TGCAGTGCTAGAGATTTGCGGGGGAACGACCACGAGCAGTACGTC.

The V gene is TRBV5-4, the J gene TRBJ2-7, with 7 bases fitting TRBD1. Germline V gene sequence: CDR1 SGHNT, CDR2 YYREEE (reference sequence). V shed 4 bases, J shed 7 bases, and the junction held 11 bases outside the gene matches. The CDR3 loop spans 14 amino acids. The CDR3 DNA sequence: TGTGCCAGCAGCAGTCAAGACAGGGCGTGGGAGCAGTACGTC. This gives the protein CASSSQDRAWEQYV.

The V gene is TRBV29-1, the J gene TRBJ1-5, with D unclear. V lost 6 bases, J lost 6 bases, and 15 bases lay in between. Germline assignment: CDR1 SQVTM and CDR2 ANQGSEA. This CDR3 has 13 amino acids. This CDR3 reads CSVVTDESQPQHF. The CDR3 bases are TGCAGCGTGGTTACAGATGAAAGTCAGCCCCAGCATTTT.

The chain is built from TRBV5-6 and TRBJ1-6; 8 positions agree with TRBD1. Trimming removed 4 bases from V and 8 bases from J; junction bases left unmatched: 8. The CDR3 runs 15 residues. The germline V gene encodes CDR1 SGHDT and CDR2 YYEEEE. CDR3 loop: CASSTDRAWDSPLHF. CDR3 nucleotide sequence: TGTGCCAGCAGCACGGACAGGGCCTGGGATTCACCCCTCCACTTT.